The 5 T cell receptor beta chains below all came from one sample that was sequenced in a study of blood T cell repertoires in COVID-19. Sequenced by immunoSEQ multiplex PCR; TCRdb stores in-frame clones only, minus some. The sample lists some 670,000 clones; more than 80% were seen once. The sequenced sample consisted of peripheral blood. The receptors were sampled from a woman between 18 and 30 years old with acute or convalescent COVID-19.

A few counts support this clone. The chain carries TRBV18 and TRBJ1-2; no clear D gene. From germline, CDR1 is KGHSH and CDR2 LQKENI. This CDR3 spans 16 amino acids. V was pared by 2 bases and J by 3 bases, with 16 bases between. Here the CDR3 DNA reads TGTGCCAGCTCACCAGTAGCGATCCCCGGTCACTATGGCTACACCTTC. Residues: CASSPVAIPGHYGYTF.

The CDR3 DNA sequence: TGTGCCAGCGGAGCAGGGATAGAGCAGTACTTC. This sequence encodes CASGAGIEQYF. The chain joins TRBV2 to TRBJ2-7; a weak D match, TRBD1 (5 bases). V lost 8 bases and J lost 7, with 12 bases in between. Germline assignment: CDR1 SNHLY and CDR2 FYNNEI. The CDR3 contains 11 residues.

The chain carries TRBV6-5 and TRBJ1-2; 11 bases agree with TRBD1. The V segment lost 6 bases and the J segment 5 bases; nucleotides outside the gene matches: 8. The CDR3 length is 15 residues. Germline V gives CDR1 MNHEY, CDR2 SVGAGI. The CDR3 region has the DNA TGTGCCAGCAGCCCCGGGACAGGGGGATGGTATGGCTACACCTTC. This sequence encodes CASSPGTGGWYGYTF.

This clone was seen once. The V call is TRBV5-8, the J call TRBJ1-5, with D maybe TRBD1 (5 bases). CDR1 is SGHTS, CDR2 YDEGEE, per germline. V shed 3 bases and J shed 2 bases, with 21 bases lying between them. This CDR3 has 18 amino acids. In nucleotides, the CDR3 is TGTGCCAGCAGCTACCAGGGATTTGGTCCCCTGGGCAATCAGCCCCAGCATTTT. It translates to CASSYQGFGPLGNQPQHF.

The genes are TRBV3-1 (or the pseudogene TRBV3-2) and TRBJ2-3; D is unresolved. In germline, CDR1 is LGHDT, CDR2 YNNKEL (reference sequence). V dropped 4 bases and J dropped 5 bases, with 7 bases sitting between them. This CDR3 region has 12 residues. CDR3 in amino acids: CASSLERDTQYF. The CDR3 DNA sequence: TGTGCCAGCAGCCTCGAGAGAGATACGCAGTATTTT.